This T cell receptor beta chain is drawn from a study of T cell repertoires in cytomegalovirus infection. Whole-study context: The authors relied on CMV epitopes, both recently identified HLA-C-restricted and well-studied HLA-B-restricted. The public TCR beta signatures pointed to both CMV infection and matching HLA type. Study findings and constraints: The response measured ex vivo was dominated by TCR beta clonotypes (HLA-C-restricted and CMV-specific). Frequencies of public TCR beta families were cumulated, and this identified carriers of CMV plus the relevant HLA.

Of note for this clonotype: The antigen remains unidentified.

V gave up 0 bases and J gave up 8 bases, with 14 bases separating them. The germline V gene encodes CDR1 MGHRA and CDR2 YSYEKL. This CDR3 is 15 amino acids long. Via MiXCR, TCRdb re-called the reads, giving one row per CDR3 protein. The sample gives tens of thousands of distinct CDR3 sequences, around 42% of which show up once; approximately 93% is in the top ten. The source material was CD8+ T cells from cultured PBMCs, sampled from culture after CMV antigen stimulation. The chain employs TRBV4-1 and TRBJ2-1; D possibly corresponds to TRBD2 (5 bases). The origin of this receptor is a human donor in good health (CMV status not recorded). Some clones in this sample may be carry-over from other donors' samples. CDR3 residues: CASSQEGAGFYEQFF. CDR3 nucleotides: TGCGCCAGCAGCCAAGAGGGTGCGGGTTTCTATGAGCAGTTCTTC.